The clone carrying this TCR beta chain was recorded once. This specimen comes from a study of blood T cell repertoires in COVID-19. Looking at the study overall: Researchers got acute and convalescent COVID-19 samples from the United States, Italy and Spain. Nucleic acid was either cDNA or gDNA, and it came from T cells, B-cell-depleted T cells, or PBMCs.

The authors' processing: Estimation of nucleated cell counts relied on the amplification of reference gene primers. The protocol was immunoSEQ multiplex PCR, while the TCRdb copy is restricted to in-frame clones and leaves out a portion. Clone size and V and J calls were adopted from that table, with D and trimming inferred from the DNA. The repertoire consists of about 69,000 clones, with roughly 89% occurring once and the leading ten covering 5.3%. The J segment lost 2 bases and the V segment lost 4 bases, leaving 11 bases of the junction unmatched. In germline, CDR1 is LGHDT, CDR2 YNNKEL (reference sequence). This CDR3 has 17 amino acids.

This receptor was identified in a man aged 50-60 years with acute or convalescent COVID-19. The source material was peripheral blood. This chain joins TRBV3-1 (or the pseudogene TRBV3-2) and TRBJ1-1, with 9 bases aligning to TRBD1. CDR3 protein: CASSPLGTGSPNTEAFF. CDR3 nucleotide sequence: TGTGCCAGCAGCCCCCTAGGGACAGGGTCCCCCAACACTGAAGCTTTCTTT.